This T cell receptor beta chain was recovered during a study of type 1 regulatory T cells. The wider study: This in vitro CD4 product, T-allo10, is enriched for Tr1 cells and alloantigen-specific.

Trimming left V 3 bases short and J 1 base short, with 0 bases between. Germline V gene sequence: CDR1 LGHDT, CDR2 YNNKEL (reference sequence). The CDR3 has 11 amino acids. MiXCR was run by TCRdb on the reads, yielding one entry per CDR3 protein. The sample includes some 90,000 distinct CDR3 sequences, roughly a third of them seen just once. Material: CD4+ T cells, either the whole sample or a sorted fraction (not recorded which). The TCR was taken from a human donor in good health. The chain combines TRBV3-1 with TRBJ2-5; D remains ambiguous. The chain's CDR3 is CASSHQETQYF. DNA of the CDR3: TGTGCCAGCAGCCACCAAGAGACCCAGTACTTC.